This T cell receptor (beta chain) was found in a study of blood T cell repertoires in COVID-19. Study overall: The study drew acute and convalescent COVID-19 samples from the United States, Italy and Spain. PBMCs, B-cell-depleted T cells, or T cells provided the cDNA or gDNA that made up the material.

Trimming stripped 0 bases from V and 7 bases from J, with 10 bases between. The V gene's germline CDR1 is MNHEY and CDR2 SVGAGI. The CDR3 consists of 15 residues. Methods used by the authors: Reference gene primer amplification yielded estimated nucleated cell counts. The assay was immunoSEQ multiplex PCR, and TCRdb's table has in-frame clones only and misses some. The V and J calls and clone size are taken from that table; D and trimming were inferred from the DNA. The sample lists 200,000 to 300,000 clones, over 80% occurring once. Sequences were obtained from peripheral blood. The receptor's source is a woman aged 40 to 49 with acute or convalescent COVID-19. The genes are TRBV6-5 and TRBJ1-6, with D tentatively TRBD1 (6 bases). The CDR3 sequence: CASSYSGGKNSPLHF. In nucleotides, the CDR3 is TGTGCCAGCAGTTACTCAGGGGGAAAGAATTCACCCCTCCACTTT.